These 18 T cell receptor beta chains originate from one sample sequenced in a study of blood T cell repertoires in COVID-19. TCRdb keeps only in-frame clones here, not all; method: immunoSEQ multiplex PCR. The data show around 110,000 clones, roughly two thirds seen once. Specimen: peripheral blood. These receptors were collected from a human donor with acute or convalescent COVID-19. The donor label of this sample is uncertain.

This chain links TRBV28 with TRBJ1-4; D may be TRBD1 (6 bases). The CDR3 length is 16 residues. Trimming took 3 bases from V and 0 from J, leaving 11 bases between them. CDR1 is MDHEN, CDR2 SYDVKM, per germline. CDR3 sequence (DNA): TGTGCCAGCAGTTTTTCGTGGACAGCAACTAATGAAAAACTGTTTTTT. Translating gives CASSFSWTATNEKLFF. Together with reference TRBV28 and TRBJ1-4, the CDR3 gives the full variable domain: DVKVTQSSRYLVKRTGEKVFLECVQDMDHENMFWYRQDPGLGLRLIYFSYDVKMKEKGDIPEGYSVSREKKERFSLILESASTNQTSMYLCASSFSWTATNEKLFFGSGTQLSVL.

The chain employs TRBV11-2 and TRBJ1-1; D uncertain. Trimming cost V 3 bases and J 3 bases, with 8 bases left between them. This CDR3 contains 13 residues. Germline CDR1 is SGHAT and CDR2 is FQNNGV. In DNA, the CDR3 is TGTGCCAGCAGCTTGGGGAGACACACTGAAGCTTTCTTT. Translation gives CASSLGRHTEAFF.

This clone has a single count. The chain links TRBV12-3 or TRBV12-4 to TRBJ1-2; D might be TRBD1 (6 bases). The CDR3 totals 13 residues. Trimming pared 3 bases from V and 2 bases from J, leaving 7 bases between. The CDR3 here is CASSLRGNYGYTF. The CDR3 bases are TGTGCCAGCAGTTTGAGGGGGAACTATGGCTACACCTTC.

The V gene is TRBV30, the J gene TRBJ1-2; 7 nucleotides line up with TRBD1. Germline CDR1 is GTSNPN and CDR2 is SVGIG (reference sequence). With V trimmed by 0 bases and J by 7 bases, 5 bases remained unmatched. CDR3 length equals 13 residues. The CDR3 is CAWSVRGLGGYTF. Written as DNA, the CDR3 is TGTGCCTGGAGTGTAAGGGGGCTGGGTGGCTACACCTTC.

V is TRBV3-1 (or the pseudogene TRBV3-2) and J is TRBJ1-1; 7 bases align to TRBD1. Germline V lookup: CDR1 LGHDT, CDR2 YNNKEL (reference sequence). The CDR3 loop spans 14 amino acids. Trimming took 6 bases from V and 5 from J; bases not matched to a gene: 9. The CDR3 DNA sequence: TGTGCCAGCAGTAGAGACAGGGTGGGGACTGAAGCTTTCTTT. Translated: CASSRDRVGTEAFF.

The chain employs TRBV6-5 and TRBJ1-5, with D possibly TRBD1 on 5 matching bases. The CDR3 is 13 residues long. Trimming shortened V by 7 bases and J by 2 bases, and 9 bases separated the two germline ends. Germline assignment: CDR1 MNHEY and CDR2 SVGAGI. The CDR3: CASMGLRNQPQHF. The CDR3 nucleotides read TGTGCCAGCATGGGACTCCGCAATCAGCCCCAGCATTTT.

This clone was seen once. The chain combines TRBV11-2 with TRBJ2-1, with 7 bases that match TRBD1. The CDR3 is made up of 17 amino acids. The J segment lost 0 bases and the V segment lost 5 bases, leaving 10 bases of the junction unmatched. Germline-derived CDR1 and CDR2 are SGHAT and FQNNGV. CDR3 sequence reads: CASSRTRGGLSYNEQFF. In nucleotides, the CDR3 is TGTGCCAGCAGCCGGACCAGAGGGGGCCTCTCCTACAATGAGCAGTTCTTC.

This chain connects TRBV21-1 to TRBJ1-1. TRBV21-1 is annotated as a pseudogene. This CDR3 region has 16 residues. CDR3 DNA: TGTGCCAGCAGCAAACAGTTCGGGGGGATGGTCACTGAAGCTTTCTTT. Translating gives CASSKQFGGMVTEAFF.

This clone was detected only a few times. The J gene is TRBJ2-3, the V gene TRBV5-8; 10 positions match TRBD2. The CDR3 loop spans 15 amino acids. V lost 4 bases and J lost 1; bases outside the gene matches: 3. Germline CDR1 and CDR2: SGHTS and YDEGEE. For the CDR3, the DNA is TGTGCCAGCAGCCCCGGACTAGCGGGCACAGATACGCAGTATTTT. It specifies CASSPGLAGTDTQYF.

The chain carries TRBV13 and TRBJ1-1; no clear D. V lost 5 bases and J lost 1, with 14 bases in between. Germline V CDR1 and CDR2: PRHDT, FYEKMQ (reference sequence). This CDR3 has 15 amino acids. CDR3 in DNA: TGTGCCAGCAGCCCTCGGAGCCAGCAGAACACTGAAGCTTTCTTT. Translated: CASSPRSQQNTEAFF.

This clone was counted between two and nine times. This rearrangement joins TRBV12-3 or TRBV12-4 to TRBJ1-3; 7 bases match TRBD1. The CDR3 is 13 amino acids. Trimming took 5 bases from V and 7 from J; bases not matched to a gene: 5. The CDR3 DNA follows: TGTGCCAGCAGTCCGAGCAGGGGGAACACCATATATTTT. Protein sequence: CASSPSRGNTIYF.

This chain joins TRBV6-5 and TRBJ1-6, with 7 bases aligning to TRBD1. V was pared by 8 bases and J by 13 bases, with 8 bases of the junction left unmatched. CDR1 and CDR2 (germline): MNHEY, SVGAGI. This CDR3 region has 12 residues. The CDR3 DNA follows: TGTGCCAGCCGACAGGGCCCCTCGCCCCTCCACTTT. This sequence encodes CASRQGPSPLHF.

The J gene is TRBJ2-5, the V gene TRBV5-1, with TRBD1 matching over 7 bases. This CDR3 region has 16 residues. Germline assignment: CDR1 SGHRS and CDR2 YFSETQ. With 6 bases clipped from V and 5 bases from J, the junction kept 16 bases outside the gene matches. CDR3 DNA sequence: TGCGCCAGCACTCTCGGGACAGCCGATCTTTGGGAGACCCAGTACTTC. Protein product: CASTLGTADLWETQYF.

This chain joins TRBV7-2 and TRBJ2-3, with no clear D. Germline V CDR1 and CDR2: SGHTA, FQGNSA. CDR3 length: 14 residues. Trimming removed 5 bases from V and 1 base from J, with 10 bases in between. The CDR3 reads CASSPITGTDTQYF. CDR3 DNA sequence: TGTGCCAGCAGCCCTATAACAGGCACAGATACGCAGTATTTT.

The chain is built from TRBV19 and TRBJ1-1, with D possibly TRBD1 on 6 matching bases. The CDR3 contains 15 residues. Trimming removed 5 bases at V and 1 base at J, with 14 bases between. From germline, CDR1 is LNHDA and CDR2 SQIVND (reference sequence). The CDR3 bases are TGTGCCAGTAGTTATAGACAGGCTGGGAACACTGAAGCTTTCTTT. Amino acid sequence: CASSYRQAGNTEAFF.

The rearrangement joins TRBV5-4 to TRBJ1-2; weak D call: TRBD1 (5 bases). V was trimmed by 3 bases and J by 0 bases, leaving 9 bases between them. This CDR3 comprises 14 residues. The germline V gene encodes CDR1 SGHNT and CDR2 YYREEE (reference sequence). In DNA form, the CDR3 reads TGTGCCAGCAGCTCGCAGGGTACTAACTATGGCTACACCTTC. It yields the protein CASSSQGTNYGYTF.

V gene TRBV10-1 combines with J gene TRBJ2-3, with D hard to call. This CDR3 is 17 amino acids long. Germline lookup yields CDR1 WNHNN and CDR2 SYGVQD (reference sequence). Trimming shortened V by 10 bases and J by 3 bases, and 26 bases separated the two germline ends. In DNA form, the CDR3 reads TGCGCCATCCCGTACCCGCTACTCCATGAGTTTACAGATACGCAGTATTTT. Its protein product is CAIPYPLLHEFTDTQYF.

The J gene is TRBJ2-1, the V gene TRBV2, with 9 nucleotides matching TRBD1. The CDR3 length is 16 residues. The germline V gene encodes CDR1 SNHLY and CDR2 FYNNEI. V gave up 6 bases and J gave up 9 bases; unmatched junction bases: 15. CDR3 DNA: TGTGCCAGCAGGTTTGTGGGACAGGGTAGGTTCGTTGAGCAGTTCTTC. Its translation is CASRFVGQGRFVEQFF.